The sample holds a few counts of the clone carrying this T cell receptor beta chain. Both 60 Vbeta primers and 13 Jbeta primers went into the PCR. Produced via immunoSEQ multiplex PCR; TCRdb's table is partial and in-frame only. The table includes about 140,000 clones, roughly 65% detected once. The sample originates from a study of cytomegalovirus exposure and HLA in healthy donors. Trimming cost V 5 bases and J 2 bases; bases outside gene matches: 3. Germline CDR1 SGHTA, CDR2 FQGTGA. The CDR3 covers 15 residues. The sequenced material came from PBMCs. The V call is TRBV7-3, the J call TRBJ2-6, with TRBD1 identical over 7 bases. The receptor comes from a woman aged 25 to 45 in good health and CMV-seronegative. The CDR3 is CASSVQGAGANVLTF. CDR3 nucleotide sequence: TGTGCCAGCAGCGTTCAGGGGGCTGGGGCCAACGTCCTGACTTTC.